This entry lists 25 T cell receptor beta chains sequenced from one sample in a study of cytomegalovirus exposure and HLA in healthy donors. The PCR contained 60 Vbeta and 13 Jbeta primers. Clones were read by immunoSEQ multiplex PCR, and TCRdb kept only the in-frame ones, dropping some. There are roughly 190,000 clones in the sample, with roughly 0.83% held by the top ten. Source material: PBMCs. These receptors originate from a young woman in good health and CMV-seropositive.

CDR3 amino acids: CASSELAWSSYNSPLHF. The CDR3 coding sequence is TGTGCCAGCAGTGAATTAGCCTGGAGCTCCTATAATTCACCCCTCCACTTT. This chain links TRBV25-1 with TRBJ1-6; D gene unclear. The germline CDR1 and CDR2 sequences are MGHDK and SYGVNS. The CDR3 has 17 residues. The ends were cut back, 1 base at V and 0 bases at J, with 10 bases in the middle.

In regard to this clone: Other DNA sequences from this sample encode an identical CDR3 as well. The CDR3 here is CASSVGGSYNEQFF. The DNA for the CDR3 is TGTGCCAGCAGCGTAGGCGGGTCCTACAATGAGCAGTTCTTC. The gene calls are TRBV9 and TRBJ2-1, with a tentative D call TRBD2 (5 bases). Germline CDR1 is SGDLS and CDR2 is YYNGEE. The CDR3 is 14 residues long. Trimming left V 0 bases short and J 1 base short, with 5 bases between.

The V and J genes are TRBV9 and TRBJ2-1; 7 nucleotides line up with TRBD2. J was trimmed by 0 bases and V by 3 bases; bases with no gene match: 15. The CDR3 runs 19 residues. Germline CDR1 and CDR2: SGDLS and YYNGEE. CDR3 sequence reads: CASSATTVLALSSYNEQFF. In DNA, the CDR3 is TGTGCCAGCAGCGCCACGACCGTACTAGCGCTGAGCTCCTACAATGAGCAGTTCTTC.

The genes are TRBV4-3 and TRBJ1-1, with a weak D call TRBD1 (5 bases). The CDR3 runs 15 residues. Trimming took off 1 base at V and 5 bases at J, with 14 bases between the two ends. From germline, CDR1 is LGHNA and CDR2 YSLEER. In DNA form, the CDR3 reads TGCGCCAGCAGCCAAGTCTCCGGGGGTGATACTGAAGCTTTCTTT. Residues: CASSQVSGGDTEAFF.

This sequence joins TRBV4-1 and TRBJ1-2; 10 bases agree with TRBD1. Germline loops: CDR1 MGHRA, CDR2 YSYEKL. The CDR3 covers 15 residues. Unmatched junction bases numbered 12, after V lost 4 bases and J lost 10 bases. The CDR3 coding sequence is TGCGCCAGCAGCCTTTTTCCGGGACAGGGGTCGGTCTACACCTTC. Protein: CASSLFPGQGSVYTF.

The V call is TRBV11-2, the J call TRBJ2-5; 9 bases match TRBD2. The CDR3 sequence is 15 residues long. Trimming removed 1 base from V and 5 bases from J; junction bases left unmatched: 5. Looked up from germline, CDR1 is SGHAT and CDR2 is FQNNGV. In nucleotides, the CDR3 is TGTGCCAGCAGCTTAGTAGCGGGGGATAGGGAGACCCAGTACTTC. It yields the protein CASSLVAGDRETQYF. The whole variable domain, remainder taken from reference TRBV11-2 and TRBJ2-5, is EAGVAQSPRYKIIEKRQSVAFWCNPISGHATLYWYQQILGQGPKLLIQFQNNGVVDDSQLPKDRFSAERLKGVDSTLKIQPAKLEDSAVYLCASSLVAGDRETQYFGPGTRLLVL.

The chain joins TRBV5-1 to TRBJ2-7; TRBD1 aligns across 9 bases. The germline gives CDR1 SGHRS, CDR2 YFSETQ. Germline trimming cut 0 bases from V and 2 bases from J; bases unmatched to any gene: 9. This CDR3 region has 17 residues. CDR3 nucleotides: TGCGCCAGCAGCTTGGCCCAGGACAGGGGTGGGACCTACGAGCAGTACTTC. Protein product: CASSLAQDRGGTYEQYF.

The genes are TRBV5-1 and TRBJ2-5; 9 positions agree with TRBD1. The J segment lost 5 bases and the V segment lost 2 bases, leaving 7 bases of the junction unmatched. The CDR3 contains 15 residues. CDR1 is SGHRS, CDR2 YFSETQ, per germline. For the CDR3, the DNA is TGCGCCAGCAGCTTCGGACAGGGGCGGTGGGAGACCCAGTACTTC. Protein sequence: CASSFGQGRWETQYF.

The chain carries TRBV9 and TRBJ2-3; D not certain. The germline V gene encodes CDR1 SGDLS and CDR2 YYNGEE. The CDR3 has 15 amino acids. Trimming pared 4 bases from V and 1 base from J, leaving 13 bases between. The CDR3 sequence: CASSRPTRGTDTQYF. In nucleotides, the CDR3 is TGTGCCAGCAGCAGACCGACAAGAGGCACAGATACGCAGTATTTT.

The J gene is TRBJ2-7, the V gene TRBV5-8; 7 bases agree with TRBD1. V trimming: 2 bases; J trimming: 7 bases; junction bases outside the gene matches: 12. This CDR3 spans 15 amino acids. Germline V gene lookup returns CDR1 SGHTS and CDR2 YDEGEE. As DNA, the CDR3 is TGTGCCAGCAGCTTCGCCGGGACAGCCGTCCTTGAGCAGTACTTC. This sequence encodes CASSFAGTAVLEQYF.

The rearrangement joins TRBV9 to TRBJ1-3; D call uncertain. V was pared by 4 bases and J by 0 bases, with 8 bases between. CDR3 size: 14 residues. Germline V gene sequence: CDR1 SGDLS, CDR2 YYNGEE. The CDR3 reads CASSKQSSGNTIYF. The CDR3 DNA is TGTGCCAGCAGCAAACAGAGCTCTGGAAACACCATATATTTT.

The chain carries TRBV6-5 and TRBJ2-5; tentative D call: TRBD1 (6 bases). Trimming stripped 8 bases from V and 7 bases from J, with 14 bases between. Germline V gene data show CDR1 as MNHEY and CDR2 as SVGAGI. There are 12 residues in the CDR3. The CDR3 sequence: CASGRGFGTQYF. CDR3 coding DNA: TGTGCCAGCGGCAGGGGTTTTGGGACCCAGTACTTC.

J is TRBJ1-5 and V is TRBV18; D remains unclear. The CDR3 contains 14 residues. V was clipped by 6 bases and J by 0 bases, with 9 bases between them. Germline CDR1 is KGHSH and CDR2 is LQKENI. In nucleotides, the CDR3 is TGTGCCAGCTCCCTTGAACATAGCAATCAGCCCCAGCATTTT. This encodes CASSLEHSNQPQHF.

The rearrangement joins TRBV6-4 to TRBJ1-1, with 12 bases matching TRBD1. CDR3 length: 16 amino acids. The germline V gene encodes CDR1 MRHNA and CDR2 SNTAGT. V lost 6 bases, J lost 5 bases, and 10 bases stayed unmatched. CDR3: CASSLHPGQGATEAFF. The CDR3 DNA sequence: TGTGCCAGCAGCCTTCATCCGGGACAGGGGGCAACTGAAGCTTTCTTT.

The chain recombines TRBV4-1 with TRBJ2-2; 8 nucleotides match TRBD2. The J segment lost 7 bases and the V segment lost 1 base, leaving 11 bases of the junction unmatched. This CDR3 is built from 17 residues. The germline CDR1 and CDR2 sequences are MGHRA and YSYEKL. CDR3 DNA sequence: TGCGCCAGCAGCCAAGGGAACGGGAGGGCCAGAGGCGGGGAGCTGTTTTTT. Amino acid sequence: CASSQGNGRARGGELFF.

This CDR3 is CASSPGGFVQIDNEQFF. In DNA, the CDR3 is TGTGCCAGCAGCCCTGGTGGTTTTGTACAGATAGACAATGAGCAGTTCTTC. The genes are TRBV5-4 and TRBJ2-1; D ambiguous. CDR3 length: 17 amino acids. The germline CDR1 and CDR2 sequences are SGHNT and YYREEE (reference sequence). Trimming stripped 4 bases from V and 5 bases from J, with 22 bases between.

The gene calls are TRBV5-1 and TRBJ2-7, with D tentatively TRBD2 (5 bases). The CDR3 contains 13 residues. CDR1 and CDR2 from the germline V gene are SGHRS and YFSETQ. Trimming took off 3 bases at V and 3 bases at J, with 10 bases between the two ends. CDR3 in amino acids: CASSSGLYYEQYF. As DNA, the CDR3 is TGCGCCAGCAGCTCCGGACTGTACTACGAGCAGTACTTC. The full variable domain, with the rest looked up from reference TRBV5-1 and TRBJ2-7, is KAGVTQTPRYLIKTRGQQVTLSCSPISGHRSVSWYQQTPGQGLQFLFEYFSETQRNKGNFPGRFSGRQFSNSRSEMNVSTLELGDSALYLCASSSGLYYEQYFGPGTRLTVT.

This chain joins TRBV2 and TRBJ1-2; 7 bases align to TRBD1. CDR3 length: 16 amino acids. Germline CDR1 and CDR2: SNHLY and FYNNEI. Unmatched junction bases numbered 12, after V lost 3 bases and J lost 5 bases. CDR3 nucleotides: TGTGCCAGCAGTGAGGGTGCAGGGGGAGTTTTATATGGCTACACCTTC. Its translation: CASSEGAGGVLYGYTF.

V is TRBV5-4 and J is TRBJ1-1, with 8 bases matching TRBD1. The CDR3 is 12 residues long. The V gene's germline CDR1 is SGHNT and CDR2 YYREEE (reference sequence). V lost 8 bases, J lost 7 bases, and 7 bases stayed unmatched. The CDR3 nucleotides read TGTGCCAGTAGGACAGGGAAAGATGAAGCTTTCTTT. Encoded protein: CASRTGKDEAFF.

The rearrangement uses TRBV4-3 and TRBJ1-3; D gene uncertain. Trimming shortened V by 4 bases and J by 2 bases, and 18 bases separated the two germline ends. The CDR3 totals 17 residues. The germline V gene has CDR1 LGHNA and CDR2 YSLEER. This CDR3 reads CASSPVTPTQPGNTIYF. CDR3 sequence (DNA): TGCGCCAGCAGCCCCGTAACCCCGACACAACCTGGAAACACCATATATTTT.

The chain carries TRBV30 and TRBJ1-2; D gene unclear. The CDR3 covers 12 residues. The V gene lost 8 bases and the J gene lost 8 bases, with 18 bases spanning the gap. Germline CDR1 is GTSNPN and CDR2 is SVGIG (reference sequence). The DNA for the CDR3 is TGTGCCCTCGCCGGGGTGACTCGGGGCTACACCTTC. Residues: CALAGVTRGYTF. The entire variable domain, with the rest obtained from reference TRBV30 and TRBJ1-2, is as follows: SQTIHQWPATLVQPVGSPLSLECTVEGTSNPNLYWYRQAAGRGLQLLFYSVGIGQISSEVPQNLSASRPQDRQFILSSKKLLLSDSGFYLCALAGVTRGYTFGSGTRLTVV.

The V gene is TRBV28, the J gene TRBJ2-7, with 9 bases matching TRBD1. V lost 11 bases, J lost 7 bases, and 18 bases stayed unmatched. The CDR3 runs to 15 residues. Germline CDR1 is MDHEN and CDR2 is SYDVKM. In nucleotides, the CDR3 is TGTGCCGCCGAGAAGGGGTCAAGACAGGGGGATGAGCAGTACTTC. It translates to CAAEKGSRQGDEQYF.

The chain has TRBV5-6 and TRBJ1-2; 9 bases map to TRBD1. The CDR3 sequence is 16 residues long. Trimming cost V 1 base and J 4 bases; bases outside gene matches: 8. The germline CDR1 and CDR2 sequences are SGHDT and YYEEEE. CDR3 nucleotide sequence: TGTGCCAGCAGCTTGCGATCGGGACAGGGTATCTATGGCTACACCTTC. Amino acids: CASSLRSGQGIYGYTF. Full variable domain (outside the CDR3, taken from reference TRBV5-6 and TRBJ1-2): DAGVTQSPTHLIKTRGQQVTLRCSPKSGHDTVSWYQQALGQGPQFIFQYYEEEERQRGNFPDRFSGHQFPNYSSELNVNALLLGDSALYLCASSLRSGQGIYGYTFGSGTRLTVV.

The gene calls are TRBV29-1 and TRBJ2-7; the match to TRBD2 covers 14 bases. V shed 0 bases, J shed 4 bases, and the junction held 17 bases outside the gene matches. This CDR3 region has 20 residues. Germline CDR1 SQVTM, CDR2 ANQGSEA. The CDR3 bases are TGCAGCGTTGAAGATCGAGGGGGACTAGCGGGGGCCACGGGGGTATACGAGCAGTACTTC. Translation gives CSVEDRGGLAGATGVYEQYF.

The genes are TRBV28 and TRBJ2-1, with D perhaps TRBD2 (5 bases). This CDR3 contains 14 residues. In germline, CDR1 is MDHEN, CDR2 SYDVKM. The V gene lost 6 bases and the J gene lost 1 base, with 10 bases spanning the gap. The CDR3 DNA reads as TGTGCCAGCAGCTTCGGGGTTTCCTACAATGAGCAGTTCTTC. Protein product: CASSFGVSYNEQFF.